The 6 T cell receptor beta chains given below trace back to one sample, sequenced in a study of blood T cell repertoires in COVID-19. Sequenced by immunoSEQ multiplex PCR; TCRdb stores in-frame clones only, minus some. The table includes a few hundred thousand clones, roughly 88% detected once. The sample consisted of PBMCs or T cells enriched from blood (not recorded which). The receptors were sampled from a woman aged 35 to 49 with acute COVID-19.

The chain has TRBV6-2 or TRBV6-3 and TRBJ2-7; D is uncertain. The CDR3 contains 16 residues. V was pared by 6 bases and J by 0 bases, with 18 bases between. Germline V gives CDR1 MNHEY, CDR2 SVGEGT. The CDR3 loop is CASSPTHGYSSYEQYV. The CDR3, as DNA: TGTGCCAGCAGCCCTACTCACGGTTATAGCTCCTACGAGCAGTACGTC.

CDR3 in DNA: TGTGCCAGCAGTTACGCGGGAGGGCAAGAGACCCAGTACTTC. It translates to CASSYAGGQETQYF. V is TRBV6-5 and J is TRBJ2-5, with TRBD2 matching over 9 bases. The CDR3 runs to 14 residues. The germline gives CDR1 MNHEY, CDR2 SVGAGI. J was trimmed by 2 bases and V by 2 bases; bases with no gene match: 0.

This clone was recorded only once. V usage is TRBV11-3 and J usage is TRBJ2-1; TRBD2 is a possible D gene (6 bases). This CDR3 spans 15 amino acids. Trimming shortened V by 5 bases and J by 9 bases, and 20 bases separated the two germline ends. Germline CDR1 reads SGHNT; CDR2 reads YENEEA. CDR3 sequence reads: CASSPDRGVGVEQFF. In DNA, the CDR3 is TGTGCCAGCAGCCCAGACCGCGGGGTAGGCGTTGAGCAGTTCTTC.

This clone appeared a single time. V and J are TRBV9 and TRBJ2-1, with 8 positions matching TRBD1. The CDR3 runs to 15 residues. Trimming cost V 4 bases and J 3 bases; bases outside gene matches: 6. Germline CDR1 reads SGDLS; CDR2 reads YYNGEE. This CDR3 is CASSHDRGRYNEQFF. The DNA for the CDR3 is TGTGCCAGCAGCCATGACAGGGGCCGCTACAATGAGCAGTTCTTC.

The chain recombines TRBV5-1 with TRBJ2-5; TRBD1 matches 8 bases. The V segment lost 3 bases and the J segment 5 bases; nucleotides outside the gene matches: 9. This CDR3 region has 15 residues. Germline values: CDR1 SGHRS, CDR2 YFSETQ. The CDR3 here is CASSSGQGKSETQYF. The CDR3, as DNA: TGCGCCAGCAGCTCCGGACAGGGTAAATCGGAGACCCAGTACTTC.

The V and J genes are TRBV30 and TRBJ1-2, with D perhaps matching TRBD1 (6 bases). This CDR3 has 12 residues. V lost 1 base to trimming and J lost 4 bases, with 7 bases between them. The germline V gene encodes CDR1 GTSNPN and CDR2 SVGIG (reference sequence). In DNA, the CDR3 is TGTGCCTGGAGTGGGGACACCTATGGCTACACCTTC. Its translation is CAWSGDTYGYTF.